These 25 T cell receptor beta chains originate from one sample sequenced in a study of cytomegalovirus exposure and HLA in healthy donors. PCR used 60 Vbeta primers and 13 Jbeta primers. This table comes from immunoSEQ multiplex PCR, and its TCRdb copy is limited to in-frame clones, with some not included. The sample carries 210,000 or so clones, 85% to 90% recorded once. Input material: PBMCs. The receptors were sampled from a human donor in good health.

The CDR3 nucleotides are TGTGCCAGCAGTCCGGGACAGGGGCACTACGAGCAGTACTTC. This gives the protein CASSPGQGHYEQYF. The V gene is TRBV28, the J gene TRBJ2-7; 10 bases align to TRBD1. The CDR3 length is 14 residues. V lost 5 bases and J lost 3; bases outside the gene matches: 4. CDR1 and CDR2 from the germline V gene are MDHEN and SYDVKM.

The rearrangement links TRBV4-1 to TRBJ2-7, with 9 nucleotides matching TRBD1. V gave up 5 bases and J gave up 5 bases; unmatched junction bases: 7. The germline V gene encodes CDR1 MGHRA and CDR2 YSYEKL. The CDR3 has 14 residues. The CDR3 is CASSEGTGLDEQYF. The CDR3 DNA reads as TGCGCCAGCAGCGAAGGGACAGGGCTGGACGAGCAGTACTTC.

In DNA form, the CDR3 reads TGTGCCATCAGCCCGGACAGGCTCCAAGAGACCCAGTACTTC. Residues: CAISPDRLQETQYF. The V call is TRBV10-3, the J call TRBJ2-5; 7 bases map to TRBD1. This CDR3 is 14 amino acids long. V was clipped by 6 bases and J by 1 base; unmatched bases: 5. The germline gives CDR1 ENHRY, CDR2 SYGVKD.

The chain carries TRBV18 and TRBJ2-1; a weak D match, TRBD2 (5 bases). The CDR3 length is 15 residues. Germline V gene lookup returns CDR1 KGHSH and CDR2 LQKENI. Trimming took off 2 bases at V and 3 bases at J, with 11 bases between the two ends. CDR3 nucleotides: TGTGCCAGCTCACCAGGGCGGGTCAACTACAATGAGCAGTTCTTC. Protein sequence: CASSPGRVNYNEQFF.

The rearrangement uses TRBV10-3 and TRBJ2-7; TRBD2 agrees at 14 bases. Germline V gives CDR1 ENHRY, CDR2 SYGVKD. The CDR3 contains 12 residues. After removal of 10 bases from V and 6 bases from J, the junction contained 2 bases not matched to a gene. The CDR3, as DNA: TGTGCCACGGGGACTAGCGGGAGCGAGCAGTACTTC. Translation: CATGTSGSEQYF.

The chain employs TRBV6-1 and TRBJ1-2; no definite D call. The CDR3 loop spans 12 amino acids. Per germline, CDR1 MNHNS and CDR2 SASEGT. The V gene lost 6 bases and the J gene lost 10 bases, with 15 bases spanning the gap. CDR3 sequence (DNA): TGTGCCAGCAGCGTCGCTAGGGAGGCCTACACCTTC. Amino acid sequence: CASSVAREAYTF.

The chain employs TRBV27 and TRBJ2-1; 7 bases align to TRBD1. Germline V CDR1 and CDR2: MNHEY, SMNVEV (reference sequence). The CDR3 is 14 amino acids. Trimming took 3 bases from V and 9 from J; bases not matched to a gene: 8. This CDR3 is CASSLSIGGSEQFF. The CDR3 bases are TGTGCCAGCAGTTTGTCCATAGGGGGCAGTGAGCAGTTCTTC.

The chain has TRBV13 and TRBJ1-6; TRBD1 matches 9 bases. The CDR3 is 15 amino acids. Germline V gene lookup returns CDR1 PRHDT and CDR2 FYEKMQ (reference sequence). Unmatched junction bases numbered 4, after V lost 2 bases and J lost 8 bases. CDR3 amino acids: CASSLTGTGYSPLHF. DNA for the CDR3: TGTGCCAGCAGCTTAACCGGGACAGGGTATTCACCCCTCCACTTT.

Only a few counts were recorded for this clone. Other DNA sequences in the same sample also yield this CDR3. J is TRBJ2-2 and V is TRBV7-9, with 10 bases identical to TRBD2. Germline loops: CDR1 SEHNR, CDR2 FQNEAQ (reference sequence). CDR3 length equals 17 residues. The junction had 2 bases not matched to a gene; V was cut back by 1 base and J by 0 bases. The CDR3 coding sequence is TGTGCCAGCAGCTTAGGCCTAGCGGGAGCGAACACCGGGGAGCTGTTTTTT. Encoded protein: CASSLGLAGANTGELFF.

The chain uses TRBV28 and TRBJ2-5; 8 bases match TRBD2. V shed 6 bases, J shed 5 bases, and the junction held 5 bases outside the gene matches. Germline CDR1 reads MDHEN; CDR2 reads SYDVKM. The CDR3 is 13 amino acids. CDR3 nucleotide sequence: TGTGCCAGCAGAAACGGGGGGGAGGAGACCCAGTACTTC. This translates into CASRNGGEETQYF.

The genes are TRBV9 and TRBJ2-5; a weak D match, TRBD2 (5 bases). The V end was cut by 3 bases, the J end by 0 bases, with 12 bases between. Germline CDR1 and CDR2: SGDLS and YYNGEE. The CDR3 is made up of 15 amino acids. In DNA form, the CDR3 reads TGTGCCAGCAGCGCCGCCGGAGGCGACCAAGAGACCCAGTACTTC. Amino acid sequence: CASSAAGGDQETQYF.

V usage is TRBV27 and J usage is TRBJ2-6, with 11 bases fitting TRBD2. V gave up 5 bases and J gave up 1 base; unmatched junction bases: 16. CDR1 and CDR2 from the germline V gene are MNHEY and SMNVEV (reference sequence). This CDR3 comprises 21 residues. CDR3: CASSRVRETTSGSSGANVLTF. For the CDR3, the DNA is TGTGCCAGCAGTCGAGTCAGGGAAACCACTAGCGGGAGTTCTGGGGCCAACGTCCTGACTTTC.

The CDR3 sequence: CASNTDSSNQPQHF. CDR3 DNA sequence: TGTGCCAGCAATACAGATTCTAGCAATCAGCCCCAGCATTTT. The chain links TRBV28 to TRBJ1-5; D is uncertain. Germline CDR1 is MDHEN and CDR2 is SYDVKM. The V end lost 7 bases, the J end lost 0 bases, and 10 bases lay between the germline ends. CDR3 length: 14 residues.

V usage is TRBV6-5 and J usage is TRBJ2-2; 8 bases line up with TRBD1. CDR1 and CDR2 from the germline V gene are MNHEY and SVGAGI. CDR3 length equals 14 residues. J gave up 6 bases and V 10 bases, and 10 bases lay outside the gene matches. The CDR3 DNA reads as TGTGCCACCGCAGGGGGCGGTAAATCCGGGGAGCTGTTTTTT. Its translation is CATAGGGKSGELFF.

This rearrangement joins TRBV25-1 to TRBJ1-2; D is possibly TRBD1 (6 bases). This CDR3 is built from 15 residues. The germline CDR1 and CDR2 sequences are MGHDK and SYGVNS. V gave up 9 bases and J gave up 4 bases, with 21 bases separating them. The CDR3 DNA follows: TGTGCCAGTCCGGAAGGGGGGGCGGCCTCCTATGGCTACACCTTC. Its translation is CASPEGGAASYGYTF.

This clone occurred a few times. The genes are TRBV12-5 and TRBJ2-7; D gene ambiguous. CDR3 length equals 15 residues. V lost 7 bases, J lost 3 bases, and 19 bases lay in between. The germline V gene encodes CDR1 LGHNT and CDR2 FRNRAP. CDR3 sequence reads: CASATSSDPIYEQYF. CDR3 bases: TGTGCTAGTGCCACCTCCAGCGACCCAATCTACGAGCAGTACTTC.

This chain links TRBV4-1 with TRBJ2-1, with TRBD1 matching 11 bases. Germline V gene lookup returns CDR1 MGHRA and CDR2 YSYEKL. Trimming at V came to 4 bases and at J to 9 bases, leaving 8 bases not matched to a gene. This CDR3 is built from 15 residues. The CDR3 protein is CASSRGQGATGEQFF. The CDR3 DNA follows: TGCGCCAGCAGCCGCGGACAGGGGGCAACGGGTGAGCAGTTCTTC.

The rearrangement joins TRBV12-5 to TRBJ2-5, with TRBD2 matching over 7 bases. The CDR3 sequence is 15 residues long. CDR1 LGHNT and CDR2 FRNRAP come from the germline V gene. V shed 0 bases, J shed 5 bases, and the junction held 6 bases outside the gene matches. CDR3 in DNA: TGTGCTAGTGGTTTGGTACGAGGAGCGGGGGAGACCCAGTACTTC. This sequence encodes CASGLVRGAGETQYF.

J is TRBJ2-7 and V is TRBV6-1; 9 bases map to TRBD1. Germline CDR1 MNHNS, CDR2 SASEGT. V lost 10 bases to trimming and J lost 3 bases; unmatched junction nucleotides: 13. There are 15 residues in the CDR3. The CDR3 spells CATKSGTGSNYEQYF. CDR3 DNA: TGTGCCACCAAGTCCGGGACAGGGTCGAACTACGAGCAGTACTTC.

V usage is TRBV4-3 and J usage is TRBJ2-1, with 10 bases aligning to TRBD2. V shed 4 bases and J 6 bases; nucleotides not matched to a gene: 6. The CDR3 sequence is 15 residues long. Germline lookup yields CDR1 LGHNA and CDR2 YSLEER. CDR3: CASSRSGRDFNEQFF. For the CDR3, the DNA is TGCGCCAGCAGCCGCAGCGGGAGGGATTTCAATGAGCAGTTCTTC.

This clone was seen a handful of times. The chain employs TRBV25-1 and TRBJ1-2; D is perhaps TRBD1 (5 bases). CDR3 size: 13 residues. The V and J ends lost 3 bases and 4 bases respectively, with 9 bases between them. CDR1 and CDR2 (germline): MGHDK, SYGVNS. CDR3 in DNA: TGTGCCAGCAGTGATAGGACACCCTATGGCTACACCTTC. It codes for CASSDRTPYGYTF.

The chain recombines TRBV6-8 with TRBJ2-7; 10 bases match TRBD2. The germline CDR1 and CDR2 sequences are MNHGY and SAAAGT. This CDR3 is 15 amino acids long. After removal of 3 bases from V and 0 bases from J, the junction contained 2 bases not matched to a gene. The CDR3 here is CASSYRTSGSYEQYF. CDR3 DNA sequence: TGTGCCAGCAGTTATAGGACTAGCGGCTCCTACGAGCAGTACTTC.

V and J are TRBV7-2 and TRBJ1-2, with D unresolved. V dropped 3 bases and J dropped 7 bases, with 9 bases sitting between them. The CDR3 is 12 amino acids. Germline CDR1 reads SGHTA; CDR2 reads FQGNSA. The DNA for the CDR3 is TGTGCCAGCAGCTTTTTGTCCAGTGGCTACACCTTC. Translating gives CASSFLSSGYTF.

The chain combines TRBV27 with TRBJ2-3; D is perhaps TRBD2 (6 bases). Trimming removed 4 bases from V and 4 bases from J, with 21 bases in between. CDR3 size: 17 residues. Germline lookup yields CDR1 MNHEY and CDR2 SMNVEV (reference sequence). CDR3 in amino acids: CASSSVGGLVSSDTQYF. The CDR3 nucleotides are TGTGCCAGCAGTTCAGTCGGGGGTCTGGTTAGCTCAGATACGCAGTATTTT.

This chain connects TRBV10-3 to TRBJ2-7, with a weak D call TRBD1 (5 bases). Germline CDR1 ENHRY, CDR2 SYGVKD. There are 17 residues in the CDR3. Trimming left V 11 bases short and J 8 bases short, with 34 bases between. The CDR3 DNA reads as TGTGCCGATTCAGGGCTTAATTCTCTAGGTGGAAAAGGCAAGCAGTACTTC. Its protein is CADSGLNSLGGKGKQYF.